The entry below describes one T cell receptor (beta chain). The junction shows a germline mismatch at one end, possibly a read error. The entry originates in a study of CD8 T cells in Susac syndrome. Study summary: When blood was drawn, patients with Susac syndrome were on intravenous immunoglobulin alone, on corticosteroids, or therapy-naive.

An input of roughly 0.5 to 1 ug of RNA was subjected to reverse transcription using random hexamers. TCR beta CDR3 was amplified by immunoSEQ multiplex PCR. This amplification extended across 54 Vbeta and 13 Jbeta segments. TCRdb called the immunoSEQ multiplex PCR reads again in MiXCR, with one record for every CDR3 protein. The table lists about 210,000 distinct CDR3 sequences, around 93% of them singletons. Germline-derived CDR1 and CDR2 are SSHAT and FNYEAQ (reference sequence). There are 13 residues in the CDR3. V is TRBV7-7 and J is TRBJ2-7; tentative D call: TRBD2 (7 bases). The sample comprised CD4+ T cells from PBMCs. This clonotype was obtained from a human donor with Susac syndrome. The CDR3 sequence: CASRRGGSYEQYF. CDR3 coding DNA: TGTGCTAGCAGGAGGGGGGGCTCCTACGAGCAGTACTTC.